These T cell receptor beta chains were read from a single sample in a study of T cells after yellow fever vaccination. MiXCR was run by TCRdb on the 5' RACE reads, yielding one entry per CDR3 protein. This table holds over 110,000 distinct CDR3 sequences, 7.7% found once. The sequencing used CD4+ T cells sorted from PBMCs, collected 5 days after the yellow fever booster vaccination. The receptor set was obtained from a man aged 25-45 years who received the YFV17D yellow fever vaccine. The CDR3 runs from the conserved cysteine through the conserved F or W. D genes are given only for firm matches. Rows may omit the clone size; those that give it use once, few, many or a size class.

j_call clone_size cdr3_length v_call d_call cdr3_nt cdr3_aa
TRBJ1-1 many 13 TRBV30 . TGTGCCTGGAGTCGACAGTTGAACACTGAAGCTTTCTTT CAWSRQLNTEAFF
TRBJ2-7 many 12 TRBV7-2 . TGTGCCAGCGCGCTAGCGTCCTACGAGCAGTACTTC CASALASYEQYF
TRBJ2-7 many 14 TRBV20-1 TRBD2 TGCAGTGCGGGCCTAGCGGGATTCTCCTACGAGCAGTACTTC CSAGLAGFSYEQYF
TRBJ2-2 many 15 TRBV3-1 TRBD2 TGTGCCAGCAGCCAACAGATAGCGGGAGGCGGGGAGCTGTTTTTT CASSQQIAGGGELFF
TRBJ2-1 many 14 TRBV7-2 . TGTGCCAGCAGCACGGACCACATTTACAATGAGCAGTTCTTC CASSTDHIYNEQFF
TRBJ1-1 . 18 TRBV3-1 TRBD1 TGTGCCATCAGTCCGCGCGGGGGGACAGGCGTCGGTCCAAGGGAAGCTTTCTTT CAISPRGGTGVGPREAFF
TRBJ2-4 . 17 TRBV3-1 . TGTGCCAGCAGCCAAAGCGAGACGAGGGGCCTCAAAGACATTCAGTACTTC CASSQSETRGLKDIQYF
TRBJ2-7 many 13 TRBV20-1 TRBD1 TGCAGTGCTCCCGGACAGGGGAGAAACGAGCAGTACTTC CSAPGQGRNEQYF
TRBJ2-5 many 13 TRBV12-3/TRBV12-4 . TGTGCCAGCAGGACGAATCAAGGGGAGACCCAGTACTTC CASRTNQGETQYF
TRBJ2-5 many 14 TRBV29-1 TRBD1 TGCAGCGCCGCGCGGACAGGTGTTGGGGAGACCCAGTACTTC CSAARTGVGETQYF
TRBJ2-1 many 16 TRBV7-2 . TGTGCCAGCAGCCCCTCGGTGGTGAGCTCCTACAATGAGCAGTTCTTC CASSPSVVSSYNEQFF
TRBJ2-1 few 12 TRBV7-3 . TGTGCCAGCAGCTTAAAGGGAGGTGAGCAGTTCTTC CASSLKGGEQFF
TRBJ2-5 many 14 TRBV11-2 . TGTGCCAGCAGCTTAGTGGTGGGAGCAGAGACCCAGTACTTC CASSLVVGAETQYF
TRBJ1-1 . 12 TRBV5-1 . TGCGCCAGCAAGCTGGGGAGAGGTGAAGCTTTCTTT CASKLGRGEAFF
TRBJ2-3 many 14 TRBV18 . TGTGCCAGCTCACCAGCAGGGGTCACAGATACGCAGTATTTT CASSPAGVTDTQYF
TRBJ2-4 many 13 TRBV7-9 . TGTGCCAGCAGCGGGTTAGCCAAAAACATTCAGTACTTC CASSGLAKNIQYF
TRBJ2-2 many 15 TRBV24-1 TRBD1 TGTGCCACCAGTGACCCGACAGGGTCCACCGGGGAGCTGTTTTTT CATSDPTGSTGELFF
TRBJ2-1 many 13 TRBV7-2 . TGTGCCAGCAGCCCTCGGGGGTACAATGAGCAGTTCTTC CASSPRGYNEQFF
TRBJ2-1 many 15 TRBV6-2/TRBV6-3 TRBD2 TGTGCCAGCAGTGATCCGGGACTAGAGGTCGATGAGCAGTTCTTC CASSDPGLEVDEQFF
TRBJ1-6 . 15 TRBV27 TRBD1 TGTGCCAGCAAAGTCACAGGGGGATATAATTCAACCCTCCACTTT CASKVTGGYNSTLHF
TRBJ1-3 few 15 TRBV20-1 . TGCAGTGCTCCCTCGACCCTGGACTCTGGAAACACCATATATTTT CSAPSTLDSGNTIYF
TRBJ2-1 many 16 TRBV7-2 TRBD2 TGTGCCAGCAGCCCAGGGACTAGCGGGAGTCGGAATGAGCAGTTCTTC CASSPGTSGSRNEQFF
TRBJ2-3 many 14 TRBV20-1 . TGCAGTGCTAGAACCCTTAGTATTGGCGGTACGCAGTATTTT CSARTLSIGGTQYF
TRBJ2-5 many 12 TRBV7-9 . TGTGCCAGCAGCTTAGGTTCCGAGACCCAGTACTTC CASSLGSETQYF
TRBJ2-5 many 13 TRBV29-1 . TGCAGCGTTGAACGCGGCGGGTCAAAGACCCAGTACTTC CSVERGGSKTQYF
TRBJ2-1 many 12 TRBV7-9 . TGTGCCAGCAGCTTAGAGTTAGGTGAGCAGTTCTTC CASSLELGEQFF
TRBJ2-5 many 14 TRBV28 . TGTGCCAGCAGTTTGGGGGGCCCGGCAGAGACCCAGTACTTC CASSLGGPAETQYF
TRBJ2-3 many 15 TRBV6-2/TRBV6-3 . TGTGCCAGCAACCTGTTTCCGTCGAGCACAGATACGCAGTATTTT CASNLFPSSTDTQYF
TRBJ2-7 many 15 TRBV7-2 . TGTGCCAGCAGCTTGCGGGTAGAGGGTAGGTACGAGCAGTACTTC CASSLRVEGRYEQYF
TRBJ2-6 few 18 TRBV12-3/TRBV12-4 . TGTGCCAGCAGCCGAGGGGACAAGGTCCCTTCTGGGGCCAACGTCCTGACTTTC CASSRGDKVPSGANVLTF
TRBJ1-2 many 14 TRBV20-1 . TGCAGTGCTAGCCCCGGGACGCTTAACTATGGCTACACCTTC CSASPGTLNYGYTF
TRBJ2-1 few 13 TRBV20-1 TRBD2 TGCAGTGCTAGTGGGGCAGCGGGAGGGCGGCAGTTCTTC CSASGAAGGRQFF
TRBJ1-6 many 14 TRBV9 TRBD1 TGTGCCAGCAGCCCAGGGGGCGAAAATTCACCCCTCCACTTT CASSPGGENSPLHF
TRBJ2-3 few 15 TRBV6-2/TRBV6-3 TRBD2 TGTGCCAGCAGTTACGGACTAGCGGCCGTAGATACGCAGTATTTT CASSYGLAAVDTQYF
TRBJ2-5 many 14 TRBV5-1 . TGCGCCAGCAGCTTTGCCCCCTCTCAAGAGACCCAGTACTTC CASSFAPSQETQYF
TRBJ2-1 few 16 TRBV19 . TGTGCCAGTAGTATTCTCATCGGCACATCCTCCAATGAGCAGTTCTTC CASSILIGTSSNEQFF
TRBJ1-6 . 16 TRBV19 . TGTGCCAGTAGTACCCGGGTAGGGCGGAGTAATTCACCCCTCCACTTT CASSTRVGRSNSPLHF
TRBJ2-7 many 12 TRBV28 . TGTGCCAGCCGGGACACAGCCTACGAGCAGTACTTC CASRDTAYEQYF
TRBJ2-7 many 14 TRBV20-1 TRBD1 TGCAGTGCCTCCTGGACAGGAGCCAACTACGAGCAGTACTTC CSASWTGANYEQYF
TRBJ2-1 many 13 TRBV20-1 . TGCAGTGCCCGCCGAGCGGAGACGAGTGAGCAGTTCTTC CSARRAETSEQFF
TRBJ2-3 many 14 TRBV30 . TGTGCCTGGAGTGTACTCGGGGTCGGCGATACGCAGTATTTT CAWSVLGVGDTQYF
TRBJ2-6 few 13 TRBV5-1 . TGCGCCAGCAGCGTGGCAGGGGCCAACGTCCTGACTTTC CASSVAGANVLTF
TRBJ2-2 many 15 TRBV5-6 TRBD2 TGTGCCAGCAGCCGGTCTAGCGGAGACACCGGGGAGCTGTTTTTT CASSRSSGDTGELFF
TRBJ2-7 many 13 TRBV20-1 . TGCAGTGCCCGACAGGATTTTTCCTACGAGCAGTACTTC CSARQDFSYEQYF
TRBJ2-2 many 14 TRBV4-3 . TGCGCCAGCAGCCAAGCACCTTTCTCCGGGGAGCTGTTTTTT CASSQAPFSGELFF
TRBJ2-3 . 13 TRBV7-2 . TGTGCCAGCAGCTTAGTTGGGGTAAATACGCAGTATTTT CASSLVGVNTQYF
TRBJ1-6 few 12 TRBV30 . TGTGCCTCCAAATTCCCAGGTTCACCCCTCCACTTT CASKFPGSPLHF
TRBJ2-7 many 12 TRBV5-5 . TGTGCCAGCAGCTTCGAAGTCTACGAGCAGTACTTC CASSFEVYEQYF
TRBJ2-3 many 14 TRBV14 . TGTGCCAGCAGCCGTCTCGGAGGGGCGGGTACGCAGTATTTT CASSRLGGAGTQYF
TRBJ2-6 many 17 TRBV5-1 . TGCGCCAGCAGGGATTTGGCCCTAGGTGCTGGGGCCAACGTCCTGACTTTC CASRDLALGAGANVLTF